By share, the clone carrying this T cell receptor (beta chain) ranks as medium-sized (0.01 to 0.1%). This entry belongs to a study of blood T cell repertoires in COVID-19. Looking at the study overall: T cells, B-cell-depleted T cells, or PBMCs provided the cDNA or gDNA that served as material.

The method was immunoSEQ multiplex PCR; TCRdb's version includes in-frame clones alone and lacks a portion of them. Altogether nearly 60,000 clones are present, around 87% being singletons, with the ten largest covering about 13%. This CDR3 comprises 13 residues. Per germline, CDR1 SGHAT and CDR2 FQDESV (reference sequence). The J segment lost 8 bases and the V segment lost 0 bases, leaving 2 bases of the junction unmatched. Input material: peripheral blood. The TCR comes from a man aged 60 to 69 with active COVID-19. The genes are TRBV11-1 and TRBJ1-2; 8 bases agree with TRBD1. CDR3 protein: CASSLAGTGGYTF. The CDR3 DNA reads TGTGCCAGCAGCTTAGCCGGGACAGGCGGCTACACCTTC. Full variable domain (missing parts from reference TRBV11-1 and TRBJ1-2): EAEVAQSPRYKITEKSQAVAFWCDPISGHATLYWYRQILGQGPELLVQFQDESVVDDSQLPKDRFSAERLKGVDSTLKIQPAELGDSAMYLCASSLAGTGGYTFGSGTRLTVV.